This T cell receptor (beta chain) originates from a study of OX40 agonist ivuxolimab in advanced cancers. Assay used: immunoSEQ multiplex PCR; TCRdb lists only in-frame clones, some missing. The data show about 80,000 clones, roughly 93% seen once. Losses at the gene ends were 7 bases for V and 3 bases for J; bases not matched to a gene: 9. CDR1 and CDR2 from the germline V gene are SEHNR and FQNEAQ (reference sequence). This CDR3 has 16 residues. The source is an adult with an advanced solid tumor such as melanoma, head and neck, liver or kidney cancer. Material: CD4+ or CD8+ T cells sorted from blood, obtained in a trial of the OX40 agonist ivuxolimab. J is TRBJ1-4 and V is TRBV7-9, with 9 bases matching TRBD1. CDR3 residues: CASTTTGGSANEKLFF. Here the CDR3 DNA reads TGTGCCAGCACCACAACAGGGGGCTCAGCTAATGAAAAACTGTTTTTT.